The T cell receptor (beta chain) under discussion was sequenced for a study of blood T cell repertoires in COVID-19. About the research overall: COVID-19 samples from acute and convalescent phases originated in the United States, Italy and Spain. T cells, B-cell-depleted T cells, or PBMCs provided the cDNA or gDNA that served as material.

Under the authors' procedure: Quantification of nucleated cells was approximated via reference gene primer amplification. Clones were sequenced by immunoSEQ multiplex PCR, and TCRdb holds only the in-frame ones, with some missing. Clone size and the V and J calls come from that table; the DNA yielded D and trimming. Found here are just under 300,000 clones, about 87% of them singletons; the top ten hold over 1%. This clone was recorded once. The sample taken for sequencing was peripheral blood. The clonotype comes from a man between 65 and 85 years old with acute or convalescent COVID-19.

The CDR3: CASTPLGTGVGNTIYF. CDR3 coding DNA: TGTGCCAGCACTCCCTTGGGGACAGGGGTTGGAAACACCATATATTTT. The gene calls are TRBV27 and TRBJ1-3, with 10 bases lining up with TRBD1. Trimming at V came to 7 bases and at J to 3 bases, leaving 9 bases not matched to a gene. The CDR3 length is 16 residues. Germline CDR1 is MNHEY and CDR2 is SMNVEV (reference sequence).